These 21 T cell receptor beta chains were sequenced from one sample in a study of PD-1 blockade in mismatch repair-deficient tumors. Measured with immunoSEQ multiplex PCR; TCRdb has only the in-frame clones, and not every one. The top ten hold 4.5% to 5.5% of the sample, which has about 110,000 clones, roughly 80% seen once. Here the sequenced sample was peripheral blood, taken more than 58 weeks after starting pembrolizumab. These receptors all stem from an adult with mismatch repair-deficient cancer.

This clone was picked up a small number of times. This chain connects TRBV7-6 to TRBJ2-1, with a possible D match to TRBD2 (5 bases). The length of the CDR3 is 14 residues. CDR1 is SGHVS, CDR2 FNYEAQ, per germline. V dropped 6 bases and J dropped 8 bases, with 17 bases sitting between them. CDR3 sequence: CASSRLVEDYEQFF. CDR3 DNA: TGTGCCAGCAGTAGACTGGTAGAGGACTATGAGCAGTTCTTC.

The chain couples TRBV6-5 to TRBJ2-7; no firm D call. Germline loops: CDR1 MNHEY, CDR2 SVGAGI. This CDR3 is built from 12 residues. Trimming cost V 5 bases and J 4 bases, with 9 bases left between them. CDR3 bases: TGTGCCAGCAGTGGTTTGGATTACGAGCAGTACTTC. As protein: CASSGLDYEQYF.

This chain uses TRBV5-4 with TRBJ2-6; D gene unclear. Per the germline V gene, CDR1 is SGHNT and CDR2 is YYREEE (reference sequence). The V and J ends lost 0 bases and 0 bases respectively, with 10 bases between them. This CDR3 has 17 amino acids. The DNA of the CDR3 is TGTGCCAGCAGCTTGGACCCAGAGCTCTCTGGGGCCAACGTCCTGACTTTC. It is translated as CASSLDPELSGANVLTF.

The chain is built from TRBV7-6 and TRBJ1-2; D uncertain. The CDR3 length is 14 residues. The V end lost 7 bases, the J end lost 2 bases, and 14 bases lay between the germline ends. CDR1 and CDR2 (germline): SGHVS, FNYEAQ. The CDR3 is CASKPSSQNYGYTF. The CDR3 nucleotides are TGTGCCAGCAAACCCTCCTCACAGAACTATGGCTACACCTTC.

The genes are TRBV29-1 and TRBJ2-2, with 8 positions matching TRBD1. This CDR3 is 15 amino acids long. Germline-derived CDR1 and CDR2 are SQVTM and ANQGSEA. The trim removed 2 bases at V and 5 bases at J, leaving 7 bases unmatched. The CDR3 bases are TGCAGCGTTGAAATAAGAGACAGGGGAACCGGGGAGCTGTTTTTT. Its translation: CSVEIRDRGTGELFF.

This clone has just a few counts. V gene TRBV7-9 combines with J gene TRBJ1-1; D is unclear. Per the germline V gene, CDR1 is SEHNR and CDR2 is FQNEAQ (reference sequence). CDR3 length: 14 amino acids. Deletions cut 2 bases from V and 0 bases from J, with 7 bases between. CDR3 protein: CASSLQRMNTEAFF. CDR3 sequence (DNA): TGTGCCAGCAGCTTACAACGCATGAACACTGAAGCTTTCTTT.

The chain combines TRBV19 with TRBJ2-2; TRBD1 matches at 10 bases. Looked up from germline, CDR1 is LNHDA and CDR2 is SQIVND (reference sequence). The CDR3 totals 16 residues. The junction had 8 bases not matched to a gene; V was cut back by 5 bases and J by 5 bases. The DNA of the CDR3 is TGTGCCAGTAGTCCAGGGACAGGGGCAGGGACCGGGGAGCTGTTTTTT. Protein: CASSPGTGAGTGELFF.

Worth noting for this clone: Mismatch with germline at one junction end may stem from a read error. V usage is TRBV7-7 and J usage is TRBJ2-5; no firm D call. CDR3 size: 12 residues. The germline CDR1 and CDR2 sequences are SSHAT and FNYEAQ (reference sequence). The CDR3 loop reads CASSSSRETQYF. In DNA, the CDR3 is TGTGCTAGCAGCTCGTCCAGGGAGACCCAGTACTTC.

DNA of the CDR3: TGTGCCAGTAGCAAGGACAGGCGCCCCAACACCGGGGAGCTGTTTTTT. Encoded protein: CASSKDRRPNTGELFF. The V call is TRBV19, the J call TRBJ2-2, with 7 bases lining up with TRBD1. V was pared by 6 bases and J by 2 bases, with 9 bases of the junction left unmatched. The CDR3 is made up of 16 amino acids. CDR1 and CDR2 (germline): LNHDA, SQIVND (reference sequence). Full variable domain (remainder filled in from reference TRBV19 and TRBJ2-2): DGGITQSPKYLFRKEGQNVTLSCEQNLNHDAMYWYRQDPGQGLRLIYYSQIVNDFQKGDIAEGYSVSREKKESFPLTVTSAQKNPTAFYLCASSKDRRPNTGELFFGEGSRLTVL.

The V call is TRBV7-2, the J call TRBJ1-4; possibly TRBD1 for D (6 bases). The CDR3 covers 15 residues. From germline, CDR1 is SGHTA and CDR2 FQGNSA. V was clipped by 4 bases and J by 4 bases, with 13 bases between them. CDR3 in amino acids: CASSYWTDYNEKLFF. CDR3 nucleotides: TGTGCCAGCAGCTACTGGACAGATTATAATGAAAAACTGTTTTTT. The whole variable domain, filled in from reference TRBV7-2 and TRBJ1-4, reads GAGVSQSPSNKVTEKGKDVELRCDPISGHTALYWYRQSLGQGLEFLIYFQGNSAPDKSGLPSDRFSAERTGGSVSTLTIQRTQQEDSAVYLCASSYWTDYNEKLFFGSGTQLSVL.

The genes are TRBV11-3 and TRBJ1-2; a weak D match, TRBD1 (5 bases). This CDR3 contains 14 residues. CDR1 SGHNT and CDR2 YENEEA come from the germline V gene. The V and J ends lost 1 base and 1 base respectively, with 7 bases between them. The DNA for the CDR3 is TGTGCCAGCAGCTTAGGACAGAATAACTATGGCTACACCTTC. Translation: CASSLGQNNYGYTF.

This clone was detected a few times. This chain links TRBV18 with TRBJ1-1; 8 nucleotides agree with TRBD1. The CDR3 covers 17 residues. Trimming cost V 2 bases and J 0 bases; bases outside gene matches: 8. Germline V gene data show CDR1 as KGHSH and CDR2 as LQKENI. In DNA form, the CDR3 reads TGTGCCAGCTCACCAGGGGCAGGGGGCACCGTGAACACTGAAGCTTTCTTT. Translating it yields CASSPGAGGTVNTEAFF.

The chain has TRBV7-9 and TRBJ2-2; D remains ambiguous. V lost 1 base to trimming and J lost 2 bases, with 11 bases between them. The CDR3 extends over 16 amino acids. The germline V gene has CDR1 SEHNR and CDR2 FQNEAQ (reference sequence). The CDR3 nucleotides are TGTGCCAGCAGCTTAGAGTTTTTACCCAACACCGGGGAGCTGTTTTTT. This codes for CASSLEFLPNTGELFF.

The chain joins TRBV5-1 to TRBJ2-3, with unresolved D. Trimming took 4 bases from V and 4 from J, leaving 13 bases between them. Germline loops: CDR1 SGHRS, CDR2 YFSETQ. The CDR3 has 14 amino acids. DNA of the CDR3: TGCGCCAGCAGCCTACCTAAGGACGCAGATACGCAGTATTTT. The encoded protein is CASSLPKDADTQYF.

This chain links TRBV5-1 with TRBJ2-3; 7 bases fit TRBD2. The CDR3 sequence is 16 residues long. Germline V gene sequence: CDR1 SGHRS, CDR2 YFSETQ. The J segment lost 0 bases and the V segment lost 2 bases, leaving 6 bases of the junction unmatched. Here the CDR3 DNA reads TGCGCCAGCAGCTTTGGGCTAGCGGCTAGCACAGATACGCAGTATTTT. Its protein is CASSFGLAASTDTQYF.

The chain links TRBV5-4 to TRBJ2-7, with 9 nucleotides matching TRBD2. V was pared by 0 bases and J by 0 bases, with 4 bases of the junction left unmatched. Per the germline V gene, CDR1 is SGHNT and CDR2 is YYREEE (reference sequence). This CDR3 region has 16 residues. This CDR3 reads CASSLGLAGSSYEQYF. CDR3 nucleotide sequence: TGTGCCAGCAGCTTGGGGCTAGCGGGAAGCTCCTACGAGCAGTACTTC.

The V and J genes are TRBV2 and TRBJ1-3; possibly TRBD1 for D (5 bases). The CDR3 runs to 14 residues. Germline assignment: CDR1 SNHLY and CDR2 FYNNEI. The V gene lost 7 bases and the J gene lost 4 bases, with 14 bases spanning the gap. The CDR3 coding sequence is TGTGCCAGCATTACGGACGGGGCAGGAAACACCATATATTTT. This encodes CASITDGAGNTIYF.

The chain combines TRBV6-6 with TRBJ1-2; TRBD1 matches at 8 bases. J was trimmed by 3 bases and V by 6 bases; bases with no gene match: 9. Germline assignment: CDR1 MNHNY and CDR2 SVGAGI (reference sequence). This CDR3 region has 15 residues. Here the CDR3 reads CASSSTGEPYYGYTF. CDR3 coding DNA: TGTGCCAGCAGCTCGACAGGGGAGCCATACTATGGCTACACCTTC.

Here the CDR3 reads CASSEGLAGLDEQYF. In nucleotides, the CDR3 is TGTGCCAGCAGTGAAGGACTAGCGGGGCTTGACGAGCAGTACTTC. J is TRBJ2-7 and V is TRBV2, with TRBD2 identical over 11 bases. CDR1 is SNHLY and CDR2 is FYNNEI in the germline V gene. With 1 base clipped from V and 5 bases from J, the junction kept 4 bases outside the gene matches. This CDR3 is 15 amino acids long.

The rearrangement uses TRBV27 and TRBJ2-7, with 8 bases fitting TRBD1. The J segment lost 6 bases and the V segment lost 8 bases, leaving 15 bases of the junction unmatched. CDR1 MNHEY and CDR2 SMNVEV come from the germline V gene (reference sequence). The CDR3 runs 15 residues. CDR3 in DNA: TGTGCCAGCGCTGGGGGACAGGCCTCACCCCGCGAGCAGTACTTC. It yields the protein CASAGGQASPREQYF.

The chain recombines TRBV18 with TRBJ2-3, with 9 bases that match TRBD2. V dropped 4 bases and J dropped 0; count of bases not matched to a gene: 8. Germline V gives CDR1 KGHSH, CDR2 LQKENI. The CDR3 consists of 17 residues. Here the CDR3 reads CASSLAPSGTSTDTQYF. In DNA form, the CDR3 reads TGTGCCAGCTCACTTGCCCCTAGCGGGACTAGCACAGATACGCAGTATTTT.